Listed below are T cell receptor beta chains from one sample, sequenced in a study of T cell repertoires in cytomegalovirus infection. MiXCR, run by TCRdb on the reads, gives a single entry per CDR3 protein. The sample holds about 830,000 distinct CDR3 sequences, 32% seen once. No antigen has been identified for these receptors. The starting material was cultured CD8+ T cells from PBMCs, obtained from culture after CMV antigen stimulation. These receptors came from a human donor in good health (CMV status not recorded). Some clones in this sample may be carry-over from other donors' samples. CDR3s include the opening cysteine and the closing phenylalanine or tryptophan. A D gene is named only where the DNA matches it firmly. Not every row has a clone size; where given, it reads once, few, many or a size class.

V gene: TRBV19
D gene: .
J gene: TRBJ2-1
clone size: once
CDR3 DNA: TGTGCCAGTAGTATAAATGTTCGGCAGGGTCCCTACAATGAGCAGTTCTTC
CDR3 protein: CASSINVRQGPYNEQFF

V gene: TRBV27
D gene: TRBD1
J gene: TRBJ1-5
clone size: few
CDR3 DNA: TGTGCCAGCGCCGGGACAGGGGGCAACAGAGCCGATCAGCCCCAGCATTTT
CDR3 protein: CASAGTGGNRADQPQHF

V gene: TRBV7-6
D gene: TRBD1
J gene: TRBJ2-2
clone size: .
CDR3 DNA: TGTGCCAGCAGCTTCACAGGGGGAGACACCGGGGAGCTGTTTTTT
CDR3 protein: CASSFTGGDTGELFF

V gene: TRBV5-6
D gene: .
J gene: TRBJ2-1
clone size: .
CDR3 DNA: TGTGCCAGCAGCGCTCAGGAAATGGGGTACAATGAGCAGTTCTTC
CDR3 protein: CASSAQEMGYNEQFF

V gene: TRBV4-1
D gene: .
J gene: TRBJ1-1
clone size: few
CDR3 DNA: TGCGCCAGCAGCCAAGTTGCAGGGCTTTCAGGGGACACTGAAGCTTTCTTT
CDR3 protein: CASSQVAGLSGDTEAFF

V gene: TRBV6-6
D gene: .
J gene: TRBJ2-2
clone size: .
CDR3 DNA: TGTGCCAGCAGTATCTTCGACGGGTCTGGGGAGCTGTTTTTT
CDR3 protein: CASSIFDGSGELFF

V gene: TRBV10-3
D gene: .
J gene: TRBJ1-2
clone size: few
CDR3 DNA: TGTGCCATCAAAGCTCTTATCGGGACTGGAGCTAACTATGGCTACACCTTC
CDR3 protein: CAIKALIGTGANYGYTF

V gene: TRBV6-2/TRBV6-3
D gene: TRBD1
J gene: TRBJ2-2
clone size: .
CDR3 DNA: TGTGCCAGCAGTTCGGCCGGGACAGACCCACTGAACACCGGGGAGCAGTTTTTT
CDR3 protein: CASSSAGTDPLNTGEQFF

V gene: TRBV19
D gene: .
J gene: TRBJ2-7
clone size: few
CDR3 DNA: TGTGCCAGTACCATAGGACCCCTCTCGGAGCAGTACTTC
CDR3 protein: CASTIGPLSEQYF

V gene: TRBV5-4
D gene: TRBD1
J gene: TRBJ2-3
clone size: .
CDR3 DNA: TGTGCCAGCAGCCCCCAGGGGGATCCCACAGATACGCAGTATTTT
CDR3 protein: CASSPQGDPTDTQYF

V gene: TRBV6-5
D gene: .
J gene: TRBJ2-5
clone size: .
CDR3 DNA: TGTGCCAGCAGTTACGGGGTAAAAGAGACCCAGTACTTC
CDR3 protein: CASSYGVKETQYF

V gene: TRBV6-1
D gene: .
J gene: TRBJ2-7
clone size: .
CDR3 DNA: TGTGCCAGCAGTGACGGGACAACCCTTTCCTACGAGCAGTACTTC
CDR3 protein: CASSDGTTLSYEQYF

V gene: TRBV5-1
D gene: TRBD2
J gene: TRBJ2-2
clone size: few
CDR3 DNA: TGCGCCAGCAGGGGACCCGTACTAGCGGTTAAGAACACCGGGGAGCTGTTTTTT
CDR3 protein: CASRGPVLAVKNTGELFF

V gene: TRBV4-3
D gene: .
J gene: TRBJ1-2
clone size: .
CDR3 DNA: TGCGCCAGCAGCCAAGAAGAGGGGGGAGGGTTTGGCTACACCTTC
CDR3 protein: CASSQEEGGGFGYTF

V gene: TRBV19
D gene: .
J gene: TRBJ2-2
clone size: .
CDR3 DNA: TGTGCCAGTAACCCTCCCCTTAAAACCGGGGAGCTGTTTTTT
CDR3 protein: CASNPPLKTGELFF

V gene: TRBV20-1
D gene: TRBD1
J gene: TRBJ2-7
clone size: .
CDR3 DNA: TGCAGTGCTATGGTCCGGGACAGGGGCTTTGAGCAGTACTTC
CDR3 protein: CSAMVRDRGFEQYF

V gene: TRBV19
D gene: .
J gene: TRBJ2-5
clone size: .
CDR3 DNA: TGTGCCAGTAGTATCTCTAGGGGACAAGAGACCCAGTACTTC
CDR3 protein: CASSISRGQETQYF

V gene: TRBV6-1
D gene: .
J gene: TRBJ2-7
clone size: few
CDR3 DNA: TGTGCCAGCAGTGAAGCGAGAAGGAGCTACGAGCAGTACTTC
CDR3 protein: CASSEARRSYEQYF

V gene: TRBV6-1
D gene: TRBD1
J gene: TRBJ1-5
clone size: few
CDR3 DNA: TGTGCCAGCAGTGAATTCGGACAGGGAGGTGATCAGCCCCAGCATTTT
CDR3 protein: CASSEFGQGGDQPQHF

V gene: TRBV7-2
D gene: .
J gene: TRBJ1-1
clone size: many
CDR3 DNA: TGTGCCAGCAGGCCCCGATTGTGGACTGAAGCTTTCTTT
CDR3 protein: CASRPRLWTEAFF

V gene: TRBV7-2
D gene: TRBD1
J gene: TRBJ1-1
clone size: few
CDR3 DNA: TGTGCCAGCAGCTTAACCCACAGGGGGGGGGGCACTGAAGCTTTCTTT
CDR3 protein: CASSLTHRGGGTEAFF

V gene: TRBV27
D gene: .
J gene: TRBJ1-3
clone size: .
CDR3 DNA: TGTGCCAGCAGTTTATACGGGGCTAGTGGAAACACCATATATTTT
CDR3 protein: CASSLYGASGNTIYF

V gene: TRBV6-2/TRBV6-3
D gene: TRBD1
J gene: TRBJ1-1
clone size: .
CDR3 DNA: TGTGCCAGCAGTTACGCGGACAGGGGGTCTGAAGCTTTCTTT
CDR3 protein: CASSYADRGSEAFF

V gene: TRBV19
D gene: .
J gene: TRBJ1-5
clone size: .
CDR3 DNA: TGTGCCAGTAGTACCGACAGATCCTGGGTCAATCAGCCCCAGCATTTT
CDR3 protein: CASSTDRSWVNQPQHF

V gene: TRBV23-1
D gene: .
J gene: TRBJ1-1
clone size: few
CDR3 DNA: TGCGCCAGTAAGACAGGCTCGAACACTGAAGCTTTCTTT
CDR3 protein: CASKTGSNTEAFF

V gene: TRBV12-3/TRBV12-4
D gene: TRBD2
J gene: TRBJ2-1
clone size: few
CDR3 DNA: TGTGCCAGCAGTTTAGGGACTAGCGGGGAGAACCTCTACAATGAGCAGTTCTTC
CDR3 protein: CASSLGTSGENLYNEQFF

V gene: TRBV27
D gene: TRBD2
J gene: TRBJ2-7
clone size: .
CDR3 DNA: TGTGCCAGCAGTCCAACCGGATCGCGGGGGGACAACTACGAGCAGTACTTC
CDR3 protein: CASSPTGSRGDNYEQYF

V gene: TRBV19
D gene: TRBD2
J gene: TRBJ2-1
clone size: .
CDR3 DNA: TGTGCCAGTAGTTTGGGGGGGTTGGGATACAATGAGCAGTTCTTC
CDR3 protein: CASSLGGLGYNEQFF

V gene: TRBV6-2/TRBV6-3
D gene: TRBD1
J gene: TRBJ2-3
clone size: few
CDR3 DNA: TGTGCCAGCAGTTACCCGGGACAGGATTTTTCCGGCACAGATACGCAGTATTTT
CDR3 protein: CASSYPGQDFSGTDTQYF

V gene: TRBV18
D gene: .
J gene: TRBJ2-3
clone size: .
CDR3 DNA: TGTGCCAGCTCACCAGAACGTCGCACAGATACGCAGTATTTT
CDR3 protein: CASSPERRTDTQYF

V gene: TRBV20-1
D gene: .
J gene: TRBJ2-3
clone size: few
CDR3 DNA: TGCAGTGCTTACCGGGACGACGGCACAGATACGCAGTATTTT
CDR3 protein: CSAYRDDGTDTQYF

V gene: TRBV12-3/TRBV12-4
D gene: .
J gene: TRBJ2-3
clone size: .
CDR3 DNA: TGTGCCAGCAGTTTTGACCGTGATACGCAGTATTTT
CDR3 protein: CASSFDRDTQYF

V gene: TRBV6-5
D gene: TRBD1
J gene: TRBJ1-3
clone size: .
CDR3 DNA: TGTGCCAGCAGTAAGACAGGGGACGCCGGAAACACCATATATTTT
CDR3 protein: CASSKTGDAGNTIYF

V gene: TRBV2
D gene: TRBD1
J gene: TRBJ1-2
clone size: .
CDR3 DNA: TGTGCGAGGGACAGGGGCTATGGCTACACCTTC
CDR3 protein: CARDRGYGYTF

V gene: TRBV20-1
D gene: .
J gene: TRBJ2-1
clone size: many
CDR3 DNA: TGCAGTGCTAGAAATCTCGGGGGCTGGAATGAGCAGTTCTTC
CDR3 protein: CSARNLGGWNEQFF

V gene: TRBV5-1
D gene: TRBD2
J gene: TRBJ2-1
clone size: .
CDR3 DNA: TGCGCCAGCAGCTTTGGACTAGCGGTATCCTACAATGAGCAGTTCTTC
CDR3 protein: CASSFGLAVSYNEQFF

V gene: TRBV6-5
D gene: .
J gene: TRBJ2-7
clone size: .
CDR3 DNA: TGTGCCAGCACCCGGGACTTCGCCTCCTACGAGCAGTACTTC
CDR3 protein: CASTRDFASYEQYF

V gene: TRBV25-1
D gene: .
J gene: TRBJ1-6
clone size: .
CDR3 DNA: TGTGCCAGCAGTGAATTTCAAAACCCCGAGGGGTACGGAAATTCACCCCTCCACTTT
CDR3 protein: CASSEFQNPEGYGNSPLHF

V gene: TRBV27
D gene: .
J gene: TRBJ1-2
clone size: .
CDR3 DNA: TGTGCCAGCGGTGAGGGGCATAGCGGCTACACCTTC
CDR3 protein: CASGEGHSGYTF